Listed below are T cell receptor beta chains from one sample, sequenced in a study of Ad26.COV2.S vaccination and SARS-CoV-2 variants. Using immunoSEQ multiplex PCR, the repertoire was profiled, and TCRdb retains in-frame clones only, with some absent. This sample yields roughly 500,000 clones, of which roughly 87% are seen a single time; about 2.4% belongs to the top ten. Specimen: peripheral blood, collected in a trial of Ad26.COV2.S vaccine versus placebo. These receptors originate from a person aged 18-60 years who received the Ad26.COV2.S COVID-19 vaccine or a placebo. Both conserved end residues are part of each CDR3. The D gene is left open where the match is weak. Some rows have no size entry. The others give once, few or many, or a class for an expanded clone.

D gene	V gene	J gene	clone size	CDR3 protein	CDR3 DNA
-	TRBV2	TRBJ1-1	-	CAGGVPGSGADTEAFF	TGTGCCGGGGGGGTACCGGGCTCCGGGGCGGACACTGAAGCTTTCTTT
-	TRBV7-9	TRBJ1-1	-	CASSYGASEAFF	TGTGCCAGCAGCTATGGGGCCAGTGAAGCTTTCTTT
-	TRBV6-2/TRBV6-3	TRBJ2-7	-	CASSYSWGHSSSYEQYF	TGTGCCAGCAGTTACTCATGGGGACACTCTTCCTCCTACGAGCAGTACTTC
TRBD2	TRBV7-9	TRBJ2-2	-	CASSLSSGRFWATGELFF	TGTGCCAGCAGCTTATCTAGCGGGAGGTTTTGGGCCACCGGGGAGCTGTTTTTT
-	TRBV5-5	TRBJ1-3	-	CASSLGGNTIYF	TGTGCCAGCAGCTTAGGAGGTAACACCATATATTTT
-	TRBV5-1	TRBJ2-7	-	CASSFGLAGGLSSEQYF	TGCGCCAGCAGCTTTGGGCTAGCCGGGGGGCTAAGCTCCGAGCAGTACTTC
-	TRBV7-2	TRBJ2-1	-	CASSLTGSGADNEQFF	TGTGCCAGCAGCTTAACAGGTTCCGGAGCCGACAATGAGCAGTTCTTC
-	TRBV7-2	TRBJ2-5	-	CASSLVWVGETQYF	TGTGCCAGCAGCTTAGTGTGGGTGGGGGAGACCCAGTACTTC
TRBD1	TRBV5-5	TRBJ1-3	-	CASSSNLQGQAGNTIYF	TGTGCCAGCAGCTCGAACCTACAGGGGCAGGCTGGAAACACCATATATTTT
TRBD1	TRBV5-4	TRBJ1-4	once	CASSLGQGMEKLFF	TGTGCCAGCAGCCTCGGACAGGGGATGGAAAAACTGTTTTTT
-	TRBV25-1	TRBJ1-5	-	CASSEGGRGNQPQHF	TGTGCCAGCAGTGAAGGGGGCAGGGGCAATCAGCCCCAGCATTTT
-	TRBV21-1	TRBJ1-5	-	CASNTTTGGYQPQHF	TGTGCCAGCAACACTACGACAGGGGGCTATCAGCCCCAGCATTTT
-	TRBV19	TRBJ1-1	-	CASSTPDIAFF	TGTGCCAGTAGTACCCCCGATATTGCTTTCTTT
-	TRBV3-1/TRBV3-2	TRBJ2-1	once	CASSHRSGNPFF	TGTGCCAGCAGCCACAGGTCAGGGAACCCGTTCTTC
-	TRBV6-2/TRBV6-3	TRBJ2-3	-	CASSYNPPGTDTQYF	TGTGCCAGCAGTTACAATCCCCCGGGCACAGATACGCAGTATTTT
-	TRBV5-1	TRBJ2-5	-	CASSSPAVVLVQETQYF	TGCGCCAGCAGTTCCCCAGCCGTAGTTTTGGTCCAAGAGACCCAGTACTTC
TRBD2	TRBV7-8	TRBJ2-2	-	CASSLGLAGARGTGELFF	TGTGCCAGCAGCTTAGGCCTAGCGGGGGCCCGGGGCACCGGGGAGCTGTTTTTT
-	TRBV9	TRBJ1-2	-	CASSRGRRINYGYTF	TGTGCCAGCAGCCGGGGGCGGCGGATTAACTATGGCTACACCTTC
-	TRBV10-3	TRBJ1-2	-	CAISPGVYGYTF	TGTGCCATCAGTCCGGGGGTCTATGGCTACACCTTC
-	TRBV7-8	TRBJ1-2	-	CASSLRGPAYGYTF	TGTGCCAGCAGCTTAAGAGGTCCAGCGTATGGCTACACCTTC
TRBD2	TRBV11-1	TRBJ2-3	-	CASRTGLAADTQYF	TGTGCCAGCAGGACGGGACTAGCAGCAGATACGCAGTATTTT
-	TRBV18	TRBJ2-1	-	CASSTGLQGYEQFF	TGTGCCAGCTCGACGGGACTGCAGGGGTATGAGCAGTTCTTC
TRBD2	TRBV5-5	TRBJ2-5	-	CASSSVPSGMETQYF	TGTGCCAGCAGCTCCGTGCCTAGCGGCATGGAGACCCAGTACTTC
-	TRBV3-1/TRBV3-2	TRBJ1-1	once	CASSPGRGSMNTEAFF	TGTGCCAGCAGCCCCGGAAGGGGTTCCATGAACACTGAAGCTTTCTTT
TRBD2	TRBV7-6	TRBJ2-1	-	CASSLGGGFEQFF	TGTGCCAGCAGCTTAGGCGGGGGGTTCGAGCAGTTCTTC
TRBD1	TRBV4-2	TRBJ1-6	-	CASSRDRGSSPLHF	TGTGCCAGCAGCCGCGACAGGGGCTCCTCACCCCTCCACTTT
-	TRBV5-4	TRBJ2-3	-	CASSPGVPSDRGTQYF	TGTGCCAGCAGCCCGGGGGTCCCTAGCGACCGTGGTACGCAGTATTTT
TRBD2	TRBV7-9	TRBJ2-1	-	CASSLASGSRYNEQFF	TGTGCCAGCAGCTTAGCTAGCGGGAGCAGATACAATGAGCAGTTCTTC
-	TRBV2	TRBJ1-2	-	CASSEGGIYGYTF	TGTGCCAGCAGTGAGGGGGGAATCTATGGCTACACCTTC
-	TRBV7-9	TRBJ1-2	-	CASSLDGGGYTF	TGTGCCAGCAGCTTAGACGGCGGGGGCTACACCTTC
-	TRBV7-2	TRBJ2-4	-	CASSLEGLIKNIQYF	TGTGCCAGCAGCCTAGAGGGACTGATAAAAAACATTCAGTACTTC
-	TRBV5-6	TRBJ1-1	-	CASSLEPNTEAFF	TGTGCCAGCAGCTTGGAGCCGAACACTGAAGCTTTCTTT
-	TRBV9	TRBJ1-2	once	CASSPWGLNYGYTF	TGTGCCAGCAGCCCCTGGGGACTTAACTATGGCTACACCTTC
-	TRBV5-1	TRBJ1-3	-	CASRSFPPGGTIYF	TGCGCCAGCAGGAGTTTTCCACCCGGTGGCACCATATATTTT
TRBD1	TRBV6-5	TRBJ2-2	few	CASSTQGGTTGELFF	TGTGCCAGCAGTACACAGGGGGGCACCACCGGGGAGCTGTTTTTT
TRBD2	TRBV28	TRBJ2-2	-	CASSSLGLAGGGELFF	TGTGCCAGCAGTTCCCTGGGACTAGCGGGGGGCGGGGAGCTGTTTTTT
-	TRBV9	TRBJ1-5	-	CASSPGVGYGNQPQHF	TGTGCCAGCAGCCCGGGGGTGGGTTACGGCAATCAGCCCCAGCATTTT
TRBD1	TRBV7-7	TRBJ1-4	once	CASSPSTGPNEKLFF	TGTGCCAGCAGCCCGTCGACAGGGCCTAATGAAAAACTGTTTTTT
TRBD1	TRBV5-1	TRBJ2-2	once	CASSWDRSNTGELFF	TGCGCCAGCAGCTGGGACAGGTCGAACACCGGGGAGCTGTTTTTT
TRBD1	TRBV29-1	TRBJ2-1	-	CSVGGQGSNEQFF	TGCAGCGTTGGAGGACAGGGGTCGAATGAGCAGTTCTTC